This is a list of T cell receptor beta chains from one sample in a study of T cell repertoires in cytomegalovirus infection. Using its own MiXCR run on the reads, TCRdb lists one record per CDR3 protein. The table shows some 600,000 distinct CDR3 sequences, with around 24% occurring only once. The sequencing sample was made of CD8+ T cells from PBMCs. The receptors stem from a human donor in good health (CMV status not recorded). Some clones in this sample may be carry-over from other donors' samples. The CDR3 runs from the conserved cysteine through the conserved F or W. A D gene is named only where the DNA matches it firmly. The size of a clone is reported for some rows only, either as once, few or many, or as a class for expanded clones.

>many|TRBV7-9|NA|TRBJ1-2
TGTGCCAGCAGCTTAGCCGTCGAGGGGCACAGCTATGGCTACACCTTC
CASSLAVEGHSYGYTF
>NA|TRBV6-2/TRBV6-3|NA|TRBJ2-2
TGTGCCAGCAGTTACATGACTCTCGGGGATACCGGGGAGCTGTTTTTT
CASSYMTLGDTGELFF
>few|TRBV7-4|TRBD1|TRBJ2-1
TGTGCCAGCAGACCACCGACAGGGTCCTCCTACAATGAGCAGTTCTTC
CASRPPTGSSYNEQFF
>NA|TRBV27|TRBD1|TRBJ2-7
TGTGCCACCAGTTTACAGGGGTCCCACGAGCAGTACTTC
CATSLQGSHEQYF
>NA|TRBV6-5|NA|TRBJ2-3
TGTGCCAGCAGTTTCCTCCCCCTTAGCGTTGATACGCAGTATTTT
CASSFLPLSVDTQYF
>NA|TRBV6-2/TRBV6-3|TRBD1|TRBJ2-3
TGTGCCAGCAGTTCCCTCGACAGGGGAATCGCAGATACGCAGTATTTT
CASSSLDRGIADTQYF
>few|TRBV15|NA|TRBJ2-5
TGTGCCACCAGCAGGGGTAGGACACAGCAAGAGACCCAGTACTTC
CATSRGRTQQETQYF
>NA|TRBV7-9|TRBD1|TRBJ1-5
TGTGCCAGCAGCTTAGTCGGGACAGGGCAGAATCAGCCCCAGCATTTT
CASSLVGTGQNQPQHF
>few|TRBV4-3|NA|TRBJ1-2
TGCGCCAGCAGCCAAGCTGACTATGGCGCGTATGGCTACACCTTC
CASSQADYGAYGYTF
>NA|TRBV29-1|TRBD2|TRBJ2-1
TGCAGCGCTGGGGGGGGAAACTACAATGAGCAGTTCTTC
CSAGGGNYNEQFF
>many|TRBV7-6|TRBD2|TRBJ2-1
TGTGCCAGCAGCATCCTCGGGGGGGCCCCCCGGGGGAATGAGCAGTTCTTC
CASSILGGAPRGNEQFF
>NA|TRBV20-1|TRBD1|TRBJ2-7
TGCAGTGCAACAGTCCGAGGGGGCATGAATTACGAGCAGTACTTC
CSATVRGGMNYEQYF
>many|TRBV7-9|TRBD2|TRBJ2-1
TGTGCCAGCAGCCTCCCCTCGGGACTAGCGGGGGGCGGTGAGCAGTTCTTC
CASSLPSGLAGGGEQFF
>few|TRBV14|NA|TRBJ2-1
TGTGCCAGCAGCCTGAAGACAGGTTATGAGCAGTTCTTC
CASSLKTGYEQFF
>many|TRBV7-7|NA|TRBJ2-5
TGTGCTAGCAGCTCAAACGGGAACTCGATTGAGACCCAGTACTTC
CASSSNGNSIETQYF
>NA|TRBV28|NA|TRBJ1-6
TGTGCCAGCAGTTTAGCTTTACCGACAGGAATCCCACCCCTCCACTTT
CASSLALPTGIPPLHF
>NA|TRBV20-1|TRBD2|TRBJ2-5
TGCAGTGCCTTTTTACTAGCGGACGGGAGGCTTCAAGAGACCCAGTACTTC
CSAFLLADGRLQETQYF
>few|TRBV20-1|NA|TRBJ1-3
TGCAGTGCTATAATTGGTCTCTCTGGAAACACCATATATTTT
CSAIIGLSGNTIYF
>NA|TRBV4-2|NA|TRBJ2-5
TGTGCCAGCAGCCAAGACCGTACAGGGAGGGAGACCCAGTACTTC
CASSQDRTGRETQYF
>few|TRBV4-1|TRBD1|TRBJ1-1
TGCGCCAGCAGCCTTAGGACAGGCCGGAGCACTGAAGCTTTCTTT
CASSLRTGRSTEAFF
>NA|TRBV7-9|NA|TRBJ2-7
TGTGCCAGCAGCTTGGATGGCAACTCCTACGAGCAGTACTTC
CASSLDGNSYEQYF
>many|TRBV7-6|TRBD2|TRBJ2-5
TGTGCCAGCAGAGATGGACTAGCGGTCCAAGAGACCCAGTACTTC
CASRDGLAVQETQYF
>few|TRBV5-6|NA|TRBJ1-1
TGTGCCAGCAGTCGCTTGGGGTGGGGAGGGACTGAAGCTTTCTTT
CASSRLGWGGTEAFF
>few|TRBV6-2/TRBV6-3|TRBD1|TRBJ2-3
TGTGCCAGCAGTCAACCCGACAGGGGGTCAAGAGATACGCAGTATTTT
CASSQPDRGSRDTQYF
>few|TRBV28|TRBD1|TRBJ2-3
TGTGCCAGCACCCGGACAGGGGACCCCACAGATACGCAGTATTTT
CASTRTGDPTDTQYF
>few|TRBV6-2/TRBV6-3|NA|TRBJ2-1
TGTGCCAGCAGTTATAACCCAGGGATTCAGTTCTTC
CASSYNPGIQFF
>few|TRBV4-3|TRBD2|TRBJ2-5
TGCGCCAGCAGCCAAGATTCCCTAGCGGGGGTCGGAGAGACCCAGTACTTC
CASSQDSLAGVGETQYF
>NA|TRBV29-1|TRBD1|TRBJ2-3
TGCAGCGTACCGGGACAGACTAGCACAGATACGCAGTATTTT
CSVPGQTSTDTQYF
>few|TRBV19|NA|TRBJ2-1
TGTGCCATTTCCCCAAAAATCGGGGGCCAAGAGCAGTTCTTC
CAISPKIGGQEQFF
>many|TRBV7-7|NA|TRBJ2-2
TGTGCTAGCAGCTTAGAACAGAACACCGGGGAGCTGTTTTTT
CASSLEQNTGELFF
>few|TRBV27|NA|TRBJ2-2
TGTGCCGCCCATTCGGCGTCCAACACCGGGGAGCTGTTTTTT
CAAHSASNTGELFF
>few|TRBV11-2|TRBD1|TRBJ2-7
TGTGCCAGCAGCCGATTCACAGGGGTCCCCTACGAGCAGTACTTC
CASSRFTGVPYEQYF
>many|TRBV7-9|TRBD1|TRBJ2-1
TGTGCCAGCAGCCCACCCCCCGGGACAGCCGCCTACAATGAGCAGTTCTTC
CASSPPPGTAAYNEQFF
>many|TRBV20-1|TRBD1|TRBJ2-1
TGCAGTGTTCTCGGACAGGGGGCGAAGTTTTCATTGTACAATGAGCAGTTCTTC
CSVLGQGAKFSLYNEQFF
>NA|TRBV28|NA|TRBJ1-1
TGTGCCAGCAGTATACAAACAACTATCCTCACTGAAGCTTTCTTT
CASSIQTTILTEAFF
>NA|TRBV6-2/TRBV6-3|NA|TRBJ2-1
TGTGCCAGCAGTTTTGAATTAGGGGTCCAAGACAATGAGCAGTTCTTC
CASSFELGVQDNEQFF
>many|TRBV7-8|TRBD1|TRBJ1-2
TGTGCCAGCAGCTTAGAAGATCCAGGGGGCTATGGCTACACCTTC
CASSLEDPGGYGYTF
>many|TRBV5-1|NA|TRBJ2-2
TGCGCCAGCAGCTTGGAATTCGGGGCAGGGGCGAACACCGGGGAGCTGTTTTTT
CASSLEFGAGANTGELFF
>few|TRBV29-1|NA|TRBJ2-4
TGCAGCGTATTGGGACTAGCCAAAAACATTCAGTACTTC
CSVLGLAKNIQYF
>NA|TRBV6-2/TRBV6-3|TRBD1|TRBJ2-5
TGTGCCAGCAGACGATTGGACAGGATCCTCTTCGGGTCCCAAGAGACCCAGTACTTC
CASRRLDRILFGSQETQYF
>once|TRBV7-4|NA|TRBJ1-1
TGTGCCGGCAGCTTAGTTGTTGGGTTTGAAGCTTTCTTT
CAGSLVVGFEAFF
>few|TRBV12-3/TRBV12-4|NA|TRBJ1-4
TGTGCCAGCAGTTTTTTACGGGGTGGTGAAAAACTGTTTTTT
CASSFLRGGEKLFF
>NA|TRBV28|TRBD1|TRBJ2-1
TGTGCCAGCAGCCCAGGACAGGGCCCATTCGATGAGCAGTTCTTC
CASSPGQGPFDEQFF
>NA|TRBV4-1|NA|TRBJ2-1
TGCGCCAGCAGCCTACTCCCGGGACTGGTAGGCTACAATGAGCAGTTCTTC
CASSLLPGLVGYNEQFF
>many|TRBV7-9|NA|TRBJ1-1
TGTGCCAGCAGCCTGAGACCGGATGAAGCTTTCTTT
CASSLRPDEAFF
>few|TRBV10-3|NA|TRBJ2-3
TGTGCCATCAGGGACGGCGGGATCCTCACAGATACGCAGTATTTT
CAIRDGGILTDTQYF
>few|TRBV6-6|NA|TRBJ1-5
TGTGCCAGCAGTCCGCGGGTTTACAATCAGCCCCAGCATTTT
CASSPRVYNQPQHF
>many|TRBV12-3/TRBV12-4|TRBD2|TRBJ2-1
TGTGCCAGCAGTCAACTAGCGGGGGCCTACAATGAGCAGTTCTTC
CASSQLAGAYNEQFF
>many|TRBV5-4|TRBD2|TRBJ2-3
TGTGCCAGCAGCTCCTGGCGGGGGGGCATCACAGATACGCAGTATTTT
CASSSWRGGITDTQYF
>few|TRBV7-9|TRBD1|TRBJ1-1
TGTGCCAGCAGCCCGCGGACAGGGAATGAAGCTTTCTTT
CASSPRTGNEAFF
>few|TRBV27|TRBD2|TRBJ2-1
TGTGCCAGCAGTTTATGGCTAGCGGGGGGGCGAGGCAATGAGCAGTTCTTC
CASSLWLAGGRGNEQFF
>NA|TRBV10-3|TRBD1|TRBJ1-3
TGTGCCATCAGTGAGTGGCGGACAGGGGCGGCCCCGAGCTCTGGAAACACCATATATTTT
CAISEWRTGAAPSSGNTIYF
>NA|TRBV27|NA|TRBJ2-3
TGTGCCAGCAGTTGGACTCGAAGCACAGATACGCAGTATTTT
CASSWTRSTDTQYF
>NA|TRBV29-1|NA|TRBJ2-2
TGCAGCGTTGGGGGCTGGGACGGGGAGCTGTTTTTT
CSVGGWDGELFF
>few|TRBV5-6|NA|TRBJ1-1
TGTGCCAGCAGCTTGGAGCCAGGGCACCTCACTGAAGCTTTCTTT
CASSLEPGHLTEAFF
>NA|TRBV29-1|NA|TRBJ2-5
TGCAGCGTTGGGATACTTGGGGCCCGGGAGACCCAGTACTTC
CSVGILGARETQYF
>NA|TRBV29-1|NA|TRBJ2-3
TGCAGCGTTGAAGAATCGTATAGCAGCGCAGATACGCAGTATTTT
CSVEESYSSADTQYF
>few|TRBV6-5|TRBD1|TRBJ1-5
TGTGCCAGCAGGAGGACAGGGCGCAATCAGCCCCAGCATTTT
CASRRTGRNQPQHF